Here is one TCR beta chain with its context. Its antigen is still unknown. Within one base of it there is no much larger clone, and no base qualities were kept. TCR beta CDR3 regions were amplified by multiplex PCR using the immunoSEQ immune profiling system, following the manufacturer's instructions. An Illumina NextSeq system was used to carry out the sequencing. Processing in the source paper ran as follows. Sequence data were processed on the immunoSEQ Analyzer platform, and clonality was computed as the square root of Simpson's index of productive rearrangements. Similarity in V and J usage was quantified by Jensen-Shannon distance, and CDR3 generation probabilities were calculated with OLGA. The immuneACCESS database (August 2020) and VDJdb (December 2020) were searched for shared CDR3 sequences. This immuneACCESS table, as held by TCRdb, lists in-frame sequences with V and J called but not all clones. Of the missing ones, under half trace to an unresolved V gene in checked studies; the others have no known cause. V, J and clone size derive from that table, while D and trimming were established from the DNA sequence. The sample profile shows under 25,000 clones; 95% to 98% of them were found once. The top ten clones comprise 1.9% of the sample.

This sample was taken from a study of monozygotic twins with cystic fibrosis (dated by TCRdb to about 2021). For the wider study: Barcoded libraries were prepared from roughly 3 micrograms of fragmented DNA with roughly 16 PCR cycles. TCR beta repertoires were compared within and between 16 monozygotic twin pairs with cystic fibrosis so that genetic influence on V and J gene usage could be assessed. Ten female and six male twin pairs, aged about 2.0 to 40 years (median roughly 9 years) and mostly children and adolescents, were included in the cohort. Twins were ranked among 1,060 cohort participants for weight-for-height and FEVPerc (FEV1 disease centile) at the day of blood sampling. Data for three of the twin pairs had already been reported earlier in a different context. What the study reported, not specific to this receptor: Simpson clonality tended to be low (median about 0.0095), which suggests a naive-dominated repertoire, although clonality was higher in the most severely affected patients. Only a small cohort was studied, and no association of shared CDR3 numbers with age, concordance or disease severity was found. Significantly higher nucleotide-identical clonotype sharing was observed within monozygotic CF twin pairs than between unrelated CF individuals (P = 0.000026, Mann-Whitney). V gene usage was most similar to the co-twin for 13 of 16 pairs, and J usage for 8 of 16 pairs, suggesting genetic constraints.

The twin pairs came from the European Cystic Fibrosis Twin and Sibling Study Cohort, which recruited patients from more than 150 CF clinics across 14 European countries. Zygosity and CFTR genotype were confirmed in-house, and zygosity was tested by multiplex PCR of nine short tandem repeat loci. Peripheral blood was sampled from each twin, with clinical parameters recorded on the day of blood sampling. Phenol/chloroform extraction was used to isolate genomic DNA from peripheral blood cells, and the DNA was then kept in TE buffer at 4 degrees C. This clonotype originated in a woman aged 25 to 39 with cystic fibrosis. The sequenced material came from blood.

The nucleotide sequence reads as follows: TGCGCCAGCAGCTGGGGGACAGTGGACTACGAGCAGTACTTC. Its product reads: CASSWGTVDYEQYF. The sequence links TRBV5-1 to TRBJ2-7; TRBD1 agrees with 7 junctional bases. V has 3 bases trimmed and J has 3 bases trimmed; junction bases matching no gene number 6. The CDR3 runs 14 amino acids, cysteine and phenylalanine included. CDR3 DNA is the only sequence kept; it has 42 bases, read in frame from the first base. The germline V gene provides CDR1 SGHRS and CDR2 YFSETQ.